The 8 T cell receptor beta chains in this list originate from one sample, sequenced in a study of T cell responses to AZD1222 COVID-19 vaccine. Only in-frame clones appear in the TCRdb table, and some are missing; sequencing was by immunoSEQ multiplex PCR. The sample has about 130,000 clones, about 90% seen once. The source material was peripheral blood, sampled on day 0 of MenACWY control vaccination. Receptors were obtained from an adult in good health.

The chain couples TRBV7-9 to TRBJ1-4; TRBD1 is a possible D gene (5 bases). Trimming took off 1 base at V and 4 bases at J, with 10 bases between the two ends. The germline V gene encodes CDR1 SEHNR and CDR2 FQNEAQ (reference sequence). The CDR3 extends over 15 amino acids. The CDR3 loop is CASSLVGAGNEKLFF. The CDR3 DNA reads as TGTGCCAGCAGCTTAGTAGGGGCTGGTAATGAAAAACTGTTTTTT.

This clone appeared a few times. V usage is TRBV5-1 and J usage is TRBJ1-4, with D perhaps TRBD1 (5 bases). There are 14 residues in the CDR3. Looked up from germline, CDR1 is SGHRS and CDR2 is YFSETQ. V lost 4 bases, J lost 5 bases, and 12 bases lay in between. The CDR3 sequence: CASSPGTGNEKLFF. The CDR3 coding sequence is TGCGCCAGCAGCCCGGGGACGGGGAATGAAAAACTGTTTTTT.

The rearrangement uses TRBV7-6 and TRBJ2-3; 11 nucleotides line up with TRBD2. J was trimmed by 2 bases and V by 2 bases; bases with no gene match: 3. CDR1 and CDR2 from the germline V gene are SGHVS and FNYEAQ. The CDR3 totals 16 residues. The CDR3 nucleotides read TGTGCCAGCAGCTTAAGGGGACTAGCGGCCACAGATACGCAGTATTTT. It codes for CASSLRGLAATDTQYF.

This chain links TRBV19 with TRBJ1-5, with D maybe TRBD1 (5 bases). CDR1 and CDR2 from the germline V gene are LNHDA and SQIVND (reference sequence). This CDR3 has 14 amino acids. V shed 2 bases and J shed 5 bases, with 10 bases lying between them. CDR3 in amino acids: CASSIRGPHQPQHF. The DNA of the CDR3 is TGTGCCAGTAGTATAAGGGGCCCCCATCAGCCCCAGCATTTT.

This clone was recorded a few times. As DNA, the CDR3 is TGTGCCAGCAGTGTGTCGGCCGGGGGCTATGGCTACACCTTC. Translated: CASSVSAGGYGYTF. V usage is TRBV2 and J usage is TRBJ1-2; TRBD1 is a possible D gene (5 bases). The germline V and J ends were trimmed by 4 bases and 4 bases, with 13 bases remaining between them. This CDR3 is 14 amino acids long. Germline assignment: CDR1 SNHLY and CDR2 FYNNEI.

The V and J genes are TRBV5-1 and TRBJ2-3; D perhaps matches TRBD2 (7 bases). V was cut by 2 bases and J by 2 bases, with 12 bases left in between. Per the germline V gene, CDR1 is SGHRS and CDR2 is YFSETQ. The CDR3 has 15 residues. In DNA, the CDR3 is TGCGCCAGCAGCTTCGAGGGGGGGTACACAGATACGCAGTATTTT. It translates to CASSFEGGYTDTQYF. Together with reference TRBV5-1 and TRBJ2-3, the CDR3 gives the full variable domain: KAGVTQTPRYLIKTRGQQVTLSCSPISGHRSVSWYQQTPGQGLQFLFEYFSETQRNKGNFPGRFSGRQFSNSRSEMNVSTLELGDSALYLCASSFEGGYTDTQYFGPGTRLTVL.

The J gene is TRBJ2-2, the V gene TRBV3-1 (or the pseudogene TRBV3-2); D is ambiguous. CDR3 length equals 15 residues. Trimming took 1 base from V and 5 from J, leaving 11 bases between them. Per the germline V gene, CDR1 is LGHDT and CDR2 is YNNKEL (reference sequence). The CDR3 nucleotides read TGTGCCAGCAGCCAAGCCGGCGTAGTTACCGGGGAGCTGTTTTTT. Amino acids: CASSQAGVVTGELFF.

This clone was seen just once. The chain has TRBV5-1 and TRBJ2-2; 7 nucleotides line up with TRBD2. V gave up 4 bases and J gave up 3 bases; unmatched junction bases: 6. The CDR3 has 15 residues. CDR1 and CDR2 (germline): SGHRS, YFSETQ. The CDR3 DNA sequence: TGCGCCAGCAGCCCGCAGCGGGGAGACACCGGGGAGCTGTTTTTT. It translates to CASSPQRGDTGELFF.